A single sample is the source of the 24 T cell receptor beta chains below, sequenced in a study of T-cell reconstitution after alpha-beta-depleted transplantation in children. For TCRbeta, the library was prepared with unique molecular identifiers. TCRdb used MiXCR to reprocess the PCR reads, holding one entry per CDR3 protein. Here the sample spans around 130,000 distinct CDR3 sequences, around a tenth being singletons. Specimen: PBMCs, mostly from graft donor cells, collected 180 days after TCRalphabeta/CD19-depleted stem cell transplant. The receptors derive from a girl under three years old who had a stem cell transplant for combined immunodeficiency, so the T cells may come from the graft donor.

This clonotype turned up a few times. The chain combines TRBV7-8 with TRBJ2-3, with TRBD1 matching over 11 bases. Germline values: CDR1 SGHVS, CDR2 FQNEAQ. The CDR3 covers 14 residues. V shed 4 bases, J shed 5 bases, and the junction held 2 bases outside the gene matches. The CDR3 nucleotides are TGTGCCAGCAGCTGGACAGGGGGCCGAGATACGCAGTATTTT. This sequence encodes CASSWTGGRDTQYF.

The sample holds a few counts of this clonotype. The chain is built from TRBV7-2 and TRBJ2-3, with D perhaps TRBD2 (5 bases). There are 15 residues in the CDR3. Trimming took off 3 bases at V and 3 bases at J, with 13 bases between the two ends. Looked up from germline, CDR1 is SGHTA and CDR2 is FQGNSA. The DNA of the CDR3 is TGTGCCAGCAGCTTTGGCGGGCGTGATACAGATACGCAGTATTTT. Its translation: CASSFGGRDTDTQYF.

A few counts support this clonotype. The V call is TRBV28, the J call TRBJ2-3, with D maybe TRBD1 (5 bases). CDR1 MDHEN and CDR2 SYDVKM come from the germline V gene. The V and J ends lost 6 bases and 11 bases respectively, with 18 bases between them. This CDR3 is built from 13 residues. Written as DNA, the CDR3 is TGTGCCAGCAGCAAAGGGGCAGGTCTGCTGCAGTATTTT. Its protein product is CASSKGAGLLQYF.

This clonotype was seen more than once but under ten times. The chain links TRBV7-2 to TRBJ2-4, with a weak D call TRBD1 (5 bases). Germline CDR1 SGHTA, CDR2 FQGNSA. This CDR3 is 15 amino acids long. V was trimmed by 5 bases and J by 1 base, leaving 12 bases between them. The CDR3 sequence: CASSPRGAAKNIQYF. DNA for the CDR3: TGTGCCAGCAGCCCCCGTGGGGCTGCCAAAAACATTCAGTACTTC.

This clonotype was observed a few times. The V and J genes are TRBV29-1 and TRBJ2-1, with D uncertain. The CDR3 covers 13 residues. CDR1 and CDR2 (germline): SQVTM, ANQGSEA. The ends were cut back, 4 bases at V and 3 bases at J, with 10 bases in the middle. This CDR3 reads CSVAGGLYNEQFF. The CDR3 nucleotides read TGCAGCGTTGCGGGTGGGCTCTACAATGAGCAGTTCTTC.

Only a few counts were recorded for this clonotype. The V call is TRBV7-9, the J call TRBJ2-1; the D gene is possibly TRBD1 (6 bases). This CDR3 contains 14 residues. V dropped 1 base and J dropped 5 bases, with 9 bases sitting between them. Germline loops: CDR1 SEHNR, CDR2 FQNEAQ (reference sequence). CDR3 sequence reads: CASSLGAGDNEQFF. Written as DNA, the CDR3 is TGTGCCAGCAGCTTAGGGGCAGGGGACAATGAGCAGTTCTTC.

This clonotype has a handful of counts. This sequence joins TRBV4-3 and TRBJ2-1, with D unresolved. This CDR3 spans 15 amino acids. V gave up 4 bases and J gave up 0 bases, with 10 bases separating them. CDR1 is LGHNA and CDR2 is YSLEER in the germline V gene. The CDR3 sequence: CASSPPLDSYNEQFF. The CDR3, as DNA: TGCGCCAGCAGCCCCCCATTAGACTCCTACAATGAGCAGTTCTTC.

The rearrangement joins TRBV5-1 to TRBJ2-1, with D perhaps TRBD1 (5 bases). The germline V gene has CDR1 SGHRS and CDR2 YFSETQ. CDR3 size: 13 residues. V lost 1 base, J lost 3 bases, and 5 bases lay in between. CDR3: CASSLTGYNEQFF. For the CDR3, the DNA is TGCGCCAGCAGCTTGACAGGCTACAATGAGCAGTTCTTC.

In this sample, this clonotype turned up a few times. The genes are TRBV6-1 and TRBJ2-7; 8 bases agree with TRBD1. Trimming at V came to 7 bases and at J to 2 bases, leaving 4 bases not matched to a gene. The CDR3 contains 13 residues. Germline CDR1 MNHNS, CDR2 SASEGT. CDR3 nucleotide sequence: TGTGCCAGCACCCAGGGGGCAGCCTACGAGCAGTACTTC. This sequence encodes CASTQGAAYEQYF.

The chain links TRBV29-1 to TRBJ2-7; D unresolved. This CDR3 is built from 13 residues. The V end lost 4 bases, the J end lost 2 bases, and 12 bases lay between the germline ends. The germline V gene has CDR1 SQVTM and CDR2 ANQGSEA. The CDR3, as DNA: TGCAGCGTTGGGGTAGGGCATCCCTACGAGCAGTACTTC. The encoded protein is CSVGVGHPYEQYF.

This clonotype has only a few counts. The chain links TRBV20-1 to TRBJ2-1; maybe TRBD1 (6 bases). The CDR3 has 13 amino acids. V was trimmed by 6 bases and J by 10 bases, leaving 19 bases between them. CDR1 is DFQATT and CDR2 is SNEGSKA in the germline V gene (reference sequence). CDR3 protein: CSALTPTGTEQFF. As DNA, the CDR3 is TGCAGTGCCCTAACCCCTACCGGGACAGAGCAGTTCTTC.

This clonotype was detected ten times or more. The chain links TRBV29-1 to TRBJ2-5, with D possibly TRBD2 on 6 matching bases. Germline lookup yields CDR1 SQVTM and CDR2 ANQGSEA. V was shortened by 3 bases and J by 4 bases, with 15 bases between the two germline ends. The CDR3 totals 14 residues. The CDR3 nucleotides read TGCAGCGTTGACGGCGGTTTGGAGGGAGAGACCCAGTACTTC. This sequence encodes CSVDGGLEGETQYF.

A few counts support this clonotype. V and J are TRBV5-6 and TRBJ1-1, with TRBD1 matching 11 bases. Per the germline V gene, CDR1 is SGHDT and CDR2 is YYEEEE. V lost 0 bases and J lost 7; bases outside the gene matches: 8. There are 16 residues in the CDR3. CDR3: CASSLGPGQGVGEAFF. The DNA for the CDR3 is TGTGCCAGCAGCTTGGGCCCGGGACAGGGGGTTGGTGAAGCTTTCTTT.

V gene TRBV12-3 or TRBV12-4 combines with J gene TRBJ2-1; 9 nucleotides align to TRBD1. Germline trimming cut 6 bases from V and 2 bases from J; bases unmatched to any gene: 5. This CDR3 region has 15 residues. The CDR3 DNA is TGTGCCAGCAGGAACCGGGACAGGGCCTACAATGAGCAGTTCTTC. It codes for CASRNRDRAYNEQFF.

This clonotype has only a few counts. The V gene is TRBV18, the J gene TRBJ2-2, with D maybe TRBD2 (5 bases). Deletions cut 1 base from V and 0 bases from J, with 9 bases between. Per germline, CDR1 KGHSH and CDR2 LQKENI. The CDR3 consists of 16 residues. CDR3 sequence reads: CASSPRPGTNTGELFF. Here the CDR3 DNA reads TGTGCCAGCTCACCACGGCCGGGGACGAACACCGGGGAGCTGTTTTTT.

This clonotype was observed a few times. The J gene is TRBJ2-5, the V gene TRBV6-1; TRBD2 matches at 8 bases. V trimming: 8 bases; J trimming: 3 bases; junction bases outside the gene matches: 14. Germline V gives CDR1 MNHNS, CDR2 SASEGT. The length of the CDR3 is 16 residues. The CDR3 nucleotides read TGTGCCAGCCACCCCTACGGGGGGGCTATGGAAGAGACCCAGTACTTC. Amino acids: CASHPYGGAMEETQYF.

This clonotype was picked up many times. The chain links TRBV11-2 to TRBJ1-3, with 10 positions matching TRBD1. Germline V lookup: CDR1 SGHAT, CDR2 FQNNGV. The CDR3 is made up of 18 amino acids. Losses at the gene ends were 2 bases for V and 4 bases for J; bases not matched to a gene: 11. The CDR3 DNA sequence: TGTGCCAGCAGCTTACGGGACAGGGGATCCCGTCCCGGAAACACCATATATTTT. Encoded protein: CASSLRDRGSRPGNTIYF.

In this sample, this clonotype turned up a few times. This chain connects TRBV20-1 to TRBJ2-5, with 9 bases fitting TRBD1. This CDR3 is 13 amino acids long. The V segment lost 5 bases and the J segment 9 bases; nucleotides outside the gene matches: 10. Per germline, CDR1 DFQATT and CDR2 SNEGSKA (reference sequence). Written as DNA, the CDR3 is TGCAGTGCTGTGGACAGGGGACCCACGGCCCAGTACTTC. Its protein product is CSAVDRGPTAQYF.

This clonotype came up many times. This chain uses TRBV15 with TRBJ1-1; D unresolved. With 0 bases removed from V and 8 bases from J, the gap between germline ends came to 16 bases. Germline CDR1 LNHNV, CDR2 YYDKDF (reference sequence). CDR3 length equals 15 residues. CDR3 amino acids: CATSRDRGANREAFF. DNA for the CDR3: TGTGCCACCAGCAGAGATCGTGGTGCTAATCGAGAAGCTTTCTTT.

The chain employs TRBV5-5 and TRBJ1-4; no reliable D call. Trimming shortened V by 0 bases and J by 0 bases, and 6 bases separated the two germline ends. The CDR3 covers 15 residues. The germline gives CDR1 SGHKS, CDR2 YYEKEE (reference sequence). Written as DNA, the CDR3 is TGTGCCAGCAGCTTGGGACGGGCAACTAATGAAAAACTGTTTTTT. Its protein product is CASSLGRATNEKLFF.

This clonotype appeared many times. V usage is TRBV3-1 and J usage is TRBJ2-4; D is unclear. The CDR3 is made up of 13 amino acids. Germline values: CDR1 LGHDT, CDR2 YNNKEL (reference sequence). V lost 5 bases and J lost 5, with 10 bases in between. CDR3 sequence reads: CASSFYSENIQYF. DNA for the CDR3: TGTGCCAGCAGCTTTTACAGCGAAAACATTCAGTACTTC.

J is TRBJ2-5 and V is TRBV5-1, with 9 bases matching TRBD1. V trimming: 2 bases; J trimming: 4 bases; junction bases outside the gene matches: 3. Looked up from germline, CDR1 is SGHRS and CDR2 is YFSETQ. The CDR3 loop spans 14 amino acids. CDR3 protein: CASSFTGQGETQYF. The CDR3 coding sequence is TGCGCCAGCAGCTTCACGGGACAGGGAGAGACCCAGTACTTC.

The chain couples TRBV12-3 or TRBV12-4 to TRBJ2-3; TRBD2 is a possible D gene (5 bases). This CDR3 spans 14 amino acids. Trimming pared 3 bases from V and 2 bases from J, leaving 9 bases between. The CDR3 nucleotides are TGTGCCAGCAGTTTGGCAGCGGCCACAGATACGCAGTATTTT. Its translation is CASSLAAATDTQYF.

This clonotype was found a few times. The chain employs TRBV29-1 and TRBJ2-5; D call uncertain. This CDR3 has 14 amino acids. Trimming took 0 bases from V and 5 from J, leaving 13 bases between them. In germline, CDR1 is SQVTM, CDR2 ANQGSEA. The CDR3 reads CSVEDPPGLETQYF. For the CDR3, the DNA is TGCAGCGTTGAAGATCCCCCGGGTCTCGAGACCCAGTACTTC.